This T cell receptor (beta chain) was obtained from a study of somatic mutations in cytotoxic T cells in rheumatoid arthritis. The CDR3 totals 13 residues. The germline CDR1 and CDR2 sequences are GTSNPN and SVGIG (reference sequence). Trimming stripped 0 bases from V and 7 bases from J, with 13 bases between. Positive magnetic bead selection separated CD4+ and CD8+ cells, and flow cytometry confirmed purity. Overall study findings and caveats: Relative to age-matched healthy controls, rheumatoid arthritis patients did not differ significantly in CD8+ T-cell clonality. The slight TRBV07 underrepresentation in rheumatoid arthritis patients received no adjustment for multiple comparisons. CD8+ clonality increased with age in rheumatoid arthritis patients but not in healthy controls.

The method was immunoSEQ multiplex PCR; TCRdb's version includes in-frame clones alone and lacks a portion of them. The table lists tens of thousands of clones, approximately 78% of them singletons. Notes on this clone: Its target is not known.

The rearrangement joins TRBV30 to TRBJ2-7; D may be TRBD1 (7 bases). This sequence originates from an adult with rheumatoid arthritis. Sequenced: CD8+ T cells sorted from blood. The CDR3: CAWSVGGQTEQYF. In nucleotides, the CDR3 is TGTGCCTGGAGTGTGGGGGGACAGACAGAGCAGTACTTC.